This T cell receptor (beta chain) was captured by sequencing in a study of human T cells and chemical hapten exposure (dated by TCRdb to the early 2020s). Describing the broader study: For sensitization, 2% DPC in acetone was applied to a roughly 2 cm by roughly 2 cm area of upper inner arm skin. Weekly therapeutic DPC doses were additionally applied to the scalp of patients throughout the roughly 25-week study period. Patch testing was performed on the upper back with Finn chambers containing 0.01% DPC, and the patch tests were scored after 6 days according to International Contact Dermatitis Research Group standards. Most of the patients in the cohort were female, and the cohort covered alopecia areata with under or over 50% scalp involvement, alopecia totalis and alopecia universalis. Libraries were pooled for sequencing, and variation in per-sample TCR yields was attributed mainly to small differences in library volumes within the pool. Peripheral blood TCR repertoire changes were tracked in vivo in alopecia patients during primary and secondary sensitization to the hapten diphenylcyclopropenone (DPC). Blood was sampled from patients pre-sensitization (week 0) and at 2, 6 and about 24 weeks after DPC sensitization. Blood for TCR sequencing was provided by twenty-nine alopecia patients at one to four time points (pre-sensitization, 2, 6 and 24 weeks). Results the study describes overall, beyond this receptor: Because every patient had alopecia, a presumed autoimmune disease, the patients' immune response might differ from that of healthy individuals. A positive correlation was found between the number of PT1 expanded TCRs and patch test score, with significance reached at thresholds 8, 16 and 32 but not 4. Repeated subsampling changed both the strength of the expansion versus patch-test correlation and the threshold at which that correlation became significant. DPC sensitization did not change how many TCRs were above 1 in 1000 frequency, and no evidence was found of alterations in global repertoire structure. Expanded TCRs formed significantly more large CDR3 similarity clusters than pre-sensitization or healthy control sets, consistent with antigen-driven responses.

Taken with the paper, the label for time point translates to: pre-sensitization, week 0. Sample treatment or condition, as interpreted from the label and publication: therapeutic diphenylcyclopropenone sensitization with weekly scalp DPC. At every patch-test visit, the blood draw took place before the patch test was put on. Patients were eligible if aged 18 to 70, diagnosed with alopecia and judged suitable for DPC therapy, and pregnant patients were excluded. Unfractionated whole blood was collected in Tempus Blood RNA tubes, and total RNA was extracted from that blood. Library prep was done by RACE. This sample was sequenced with a NextSeq 500. During library preparation, unique molecular identifiers were attached to individual cDNA molecules so that TCRs could be counted quantitatively and reproducibly. Each blood RNA sample was used to sequence both TCR alpha and TCR beta chains. Per the original workflow: A median of approximately 100,000 TCRs per sample was observed, with a range of roughly 20,000 to 750,000. V, J and CDR3 annotation of the TCR reads was carried out using the Decombinator software suite. Every sample was subsampled to the same number of TCRs (28,000) for the PS versus PT1 abundance plots. TCRs were defined as expanded if absent before sensitization and observed at least eight times at the 2-week time point. TCRdb reran the public reads through fastp at Q25 and MiXCR, keeping productive beta chains. Rows merge per CDR3 protein into single entries with the most common DNA and genes. TCRdb's processing, not the authors', yielded these V and J calls. This sample has about 93,000 distinct CDR3 sequences in its table, and 7.5% to 9.5% of those were observed once. 2% to 3% of the sample rests with the top ten.

In this sample, this clonotype turned up many times. Its antigen target is currently unknown. No much larger clone is present one base from it, and per-base qualities are unavailable. This clonotype was obtained from a man aged 40-50 years with alopecia areata. Some clones in this sample may be carry-over from other donors' samples. The sample in question was whole blood, obtained in connection with sensitization to the hapten diphenylcyclopropenone (DPC).

DNA sequence: TGTGCCAGCAGCCAAGGACTAGCGGGAAGGGTTACCTACGAGCAGTACTTC. Its coded protein is CASSQGLAGRVTYEQYF. The chain is made from TRBV3-1 and TRBJ2-7; 11 nucleotides in the junction match TRBD2. The germline V gene (reference sequence) sets CDR1 to LGHDT and CDR2 to YNNKEL. Trimming takes 1 base off V and 2 bases off J; junction bases not matched to a gene: 7. Counted from cysteine to phenylalanine, this CDR3 has 17 amino acids. CDR3 DNA only is kept here, 51 bases in frame from base 1.